These 6 T cell receptor beta chains were sequenced from one sample in a study of regulatory T cells in long-lasting Graves disease. Building the TCR beta libraries relied on iRepertoire HTBI primers, and CDR3 regions underwent Arm-PCR. TCRdb redid the calling of the multiplex PCR reads with MiXCR, one entry per CDR3 protein. Of hundreds of thousands of distinct CDR3 sequences listed, 25% to 30% are singletons. The sample's time point: persistent/refractory GD, antithyroid drugs over 5 years with positive TRAb. With RNA extracted from PBMCs as input, the TCR library was made. Here the sequenced sample was peripheral blood mononuclear cells (PBMCs), taken when the disease was refractory, from a patient treated with antithyroid drugs. These receptors were collected from a female donor with Graves disease.

Points on this clonotype: This sequence may be a read error, since a much larger clone differs from it by one base. The rearrangement joins TRBV7-6 to TRBJ2-7; TRBD2 agrees at 10 bases. Germline CDR1 reads SGHVS; CDR2 reads FNYEAQ. The CDR3 runs 14 residues. V trimming: 3 bases; J trimming: 3 bases; junction bases outside the gene matches: 2. The CDR3 here is CASSFRTSGYEQYF. The CDR3 DNA reads TGTGCCAGCAGCTTCCGGACTAGCGGCTACGAGCAGTACTTC.

This clonotype occurred many times. The V call is TRBV9, the J call TRBJ2-5; 7 bases are a match to TRBD1. The CDR3 spans 14 residues. From germline, CDR1 is SGDLS and CDR2 YYNGEE. With 0 bases clipped from V and 1 base from J, the junction kept 0 bases outside the gene matches. CDR3 protein: CASSVGTGQETQYF. The CDR3 DNA reads as TGTGCCAGCAGCGTAGGGACAGGCCAAGAGACCCAGTACTTC.

This clonotype was detected many times. This sequence joins TRBV3-1 and TRBJ1-2, with a possible D match to TRBD1 (5 bases). Deletions cut 0 bases from V and 7 bases from J, with 9 bases between. Germline V lookup: CDR1 LGHDT, CDR2 YNNKEL (reference sequence). This CDR3 is 13 amino acids long. The CDR3 DNA reads TGTGCCAGCAGCCAAGACAGGGTTTTTGGCTACACCTTC. Translating gives CASSQDRVFGYTF.

This clonotype came up many times. The J gene is TRBJ1-2, the V gene TRBV12-3 or TRBV12-4; D perhaps matches TRBD1 (5 bases). V lost 8 bases, J lost 8 bases, and 9 bases lay in between. This CDR3 comprises 10 residues. Here the CDR3 DNA reads TGTGCCAGCGGGGCCATGGGCTACACCTTC. Protein: CASGAMGYTF.

This clonotype was counted at least ten times. The chain recombines TRBV20-1 with TRBJ2-7, with D possibly being TRBD2 (6 bases). V was cut by 7 bases and J by 0 bases, with 10 bases left in between. Germline-derived CDR1 and CDR2 are DFQATT and SNEGSKA (reference sequence). The CDR3 spans 12 residues. The CDR3 DNA reads as TGCAGTGTGGGGCGGGACTCCTACGAGCAGTACTTC. Amino acids: CSVGRDSYEQYF.

This clonotype occurred a few times. The chain links TRBV6-1 to TRBJ1-6; 11 nucleotides match TRBD1. Germline V CDR1 and CDR2: MNHNS, SASEGT. CDR3 length: 14 amino acids. The V gene end was trimmed by 6 bases and the J gene end by 10 bases; junction bases not matched to a gene: 5. The CDR3 bases are TGTGCCAGCAGGGGGACAGGGGGTCAGTCACCCCTCCACTTT. Translation gives CASRGTGGQSPLHF.